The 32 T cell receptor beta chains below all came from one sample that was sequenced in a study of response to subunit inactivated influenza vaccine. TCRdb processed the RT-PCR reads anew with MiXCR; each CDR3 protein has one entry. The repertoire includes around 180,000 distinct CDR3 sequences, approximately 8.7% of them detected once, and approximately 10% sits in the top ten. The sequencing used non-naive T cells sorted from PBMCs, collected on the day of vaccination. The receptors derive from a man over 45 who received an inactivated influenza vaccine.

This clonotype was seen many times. The CDR3 is CSATTASNEKLFF. CDR3 in DNA: TGCAGTGCTACTACGGCCTCTAATGAAAAACTGTTTTTT. The V and J genes are TRBV20-1 and TRBJ1-4; D call uncertain. The CDR3 extends over 13 amino acids. The germline CDR1 and CDR2 sequences are DFQATT and SNEGSKA (reference sequence). The V end lost 4 bases, the J end lost 3 bases, and 9 bases lay between the germline ends.

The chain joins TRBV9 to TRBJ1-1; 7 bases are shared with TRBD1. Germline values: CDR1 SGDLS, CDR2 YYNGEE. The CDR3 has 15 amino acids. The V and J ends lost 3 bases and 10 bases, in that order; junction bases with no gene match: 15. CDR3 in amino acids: CASSASPDGQAGAFF. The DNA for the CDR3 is TGTGCCAGCAGCGCATCACCGGACGGACAGGCAGGAGCTTTCTTT. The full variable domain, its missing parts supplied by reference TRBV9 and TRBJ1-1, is DSGVTQTPKHLITATGQRVTLRCSPRSGDLSVYWYQQSLDQGLQFLIQYYNGEERAKGNILERFSAQQFPDLHSELNLSSLELGDSALYFCASSASPDGQAGAFFGQGTRLTVV.

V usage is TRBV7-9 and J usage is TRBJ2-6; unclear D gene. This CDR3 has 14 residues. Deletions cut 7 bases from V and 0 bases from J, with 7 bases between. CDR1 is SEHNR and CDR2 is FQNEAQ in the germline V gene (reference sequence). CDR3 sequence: CASTIVSGANVLTF. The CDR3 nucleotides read TGTGCCAGCACCATAGTCTCTGGGGCCAACGTCCTGACTTTC. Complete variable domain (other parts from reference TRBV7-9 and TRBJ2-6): DTGVSQNPRHKITKRGQNVTFRCDPISEHNRLYWYRQTLGQGPEFLTYFQNEAQLEKSRLLSDRFSAERPKGSFSTLEIQRTEQGDSAMYLCASTIVSGANVLTFGAGSRLTVL.

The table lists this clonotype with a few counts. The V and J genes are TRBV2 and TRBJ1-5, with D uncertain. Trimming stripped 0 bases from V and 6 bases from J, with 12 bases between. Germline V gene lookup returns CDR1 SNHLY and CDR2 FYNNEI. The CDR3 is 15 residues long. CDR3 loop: CASSEALPDSQPQHF. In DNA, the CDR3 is TGTGCCAGCAGTGAAGCGCTGCCCGATAGTCAGCCCCAGCATTTT.

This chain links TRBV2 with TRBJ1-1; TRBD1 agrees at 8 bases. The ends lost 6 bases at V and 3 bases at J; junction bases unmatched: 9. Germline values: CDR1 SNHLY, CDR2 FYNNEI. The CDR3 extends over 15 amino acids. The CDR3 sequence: CASSDPGTGHTEAFF. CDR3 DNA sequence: TGTGCCAGCAGCGACCCCGGGACAGGCCACACTGAAGCTTTCTTT. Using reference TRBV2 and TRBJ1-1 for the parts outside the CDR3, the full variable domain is EPEVTQTPSHQVTQMGQEVILRCVPISNHLYFYWYRQILGQKVEFLVSFYNNEISEKSEIFDDQFSVERPDGSNFTLKIRSTKLEDSAMYFCASSDPGTGHTEAFFGQGTRLTVV.

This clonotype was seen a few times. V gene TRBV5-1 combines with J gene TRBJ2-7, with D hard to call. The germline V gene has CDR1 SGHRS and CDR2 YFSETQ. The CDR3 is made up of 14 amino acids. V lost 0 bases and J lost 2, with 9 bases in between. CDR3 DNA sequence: TGCGCCAGCAGCTTGGCGACTGGAACCTACGAGCAGTACTTC. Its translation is CASSLATGTYEQYF.

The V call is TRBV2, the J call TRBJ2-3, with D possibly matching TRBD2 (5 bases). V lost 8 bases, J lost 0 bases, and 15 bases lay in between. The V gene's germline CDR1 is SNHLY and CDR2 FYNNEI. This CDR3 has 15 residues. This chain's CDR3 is CASGGPNRSTDTQYF. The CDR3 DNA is TGTGCCAGCGGAGGTCCCAACCGGAGCACAGATACGCAGTATTTT.

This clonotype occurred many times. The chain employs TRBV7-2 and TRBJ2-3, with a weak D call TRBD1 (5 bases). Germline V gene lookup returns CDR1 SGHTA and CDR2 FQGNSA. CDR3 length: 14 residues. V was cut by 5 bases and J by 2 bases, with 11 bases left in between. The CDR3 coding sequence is TGTGCCAGCAGCACCAGGGCTTCCACAGATACGCAGTATTTT. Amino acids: CASSTRASTDTQYF.

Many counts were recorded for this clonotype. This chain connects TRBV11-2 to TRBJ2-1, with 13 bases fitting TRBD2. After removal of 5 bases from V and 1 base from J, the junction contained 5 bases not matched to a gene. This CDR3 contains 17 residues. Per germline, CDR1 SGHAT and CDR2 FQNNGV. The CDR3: CASSLRTSGGSYNEQFF. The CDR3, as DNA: TGTGCCAGCAGCCTCCGGACTAGCGGGGGTTCCTACAATGAGCAGTTCTTC.

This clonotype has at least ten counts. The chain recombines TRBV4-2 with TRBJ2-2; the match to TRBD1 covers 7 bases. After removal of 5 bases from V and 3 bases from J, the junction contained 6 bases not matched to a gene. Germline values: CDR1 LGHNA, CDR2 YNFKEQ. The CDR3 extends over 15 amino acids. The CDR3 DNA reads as TGTGCCAGCAGCAAACGACAGGGCGACACCGGGGAGCTGTTTTTT. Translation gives CASSKRQGDTGELFF.

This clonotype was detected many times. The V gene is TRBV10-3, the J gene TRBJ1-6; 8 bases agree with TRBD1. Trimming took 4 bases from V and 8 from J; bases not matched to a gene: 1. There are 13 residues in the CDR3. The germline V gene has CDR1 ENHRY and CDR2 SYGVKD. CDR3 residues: CAISGQGHSPLHF. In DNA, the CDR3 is TGTGCCATCAGTGGACAGGGGCATTCACCCCTCCACTTT.

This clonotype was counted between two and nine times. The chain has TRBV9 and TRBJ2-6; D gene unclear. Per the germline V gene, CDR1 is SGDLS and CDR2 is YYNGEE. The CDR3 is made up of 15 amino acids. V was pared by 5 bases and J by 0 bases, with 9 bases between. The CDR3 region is CASRRASSGANVLTF. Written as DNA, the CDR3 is TGTGCCAGCAGACGTGCCAGCTCTGGGGCCAACGTCCTGACTTTC.

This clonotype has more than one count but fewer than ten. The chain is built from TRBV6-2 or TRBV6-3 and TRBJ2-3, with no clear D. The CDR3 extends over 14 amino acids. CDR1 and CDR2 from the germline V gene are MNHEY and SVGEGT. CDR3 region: CALKAASPTDTQYF. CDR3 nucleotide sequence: TGTGCTTTGAAAGCTGCGTCTCCAACAGATACGCAGTATTTT.

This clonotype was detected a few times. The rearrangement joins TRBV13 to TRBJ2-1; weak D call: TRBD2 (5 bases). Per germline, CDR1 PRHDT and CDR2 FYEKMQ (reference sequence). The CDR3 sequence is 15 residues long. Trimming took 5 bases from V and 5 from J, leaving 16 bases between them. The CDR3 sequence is CASSALVLPHNEQFF. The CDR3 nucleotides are TGTGCCAGCAGCGCACTAGTTCTTCCCCACAATGAGCAGTTCTTC.

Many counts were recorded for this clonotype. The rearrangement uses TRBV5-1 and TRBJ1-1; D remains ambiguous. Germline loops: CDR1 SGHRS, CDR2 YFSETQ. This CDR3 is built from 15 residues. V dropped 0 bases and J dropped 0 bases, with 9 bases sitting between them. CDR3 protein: CASSLEVGMNTEAFF. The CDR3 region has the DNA TGCGCCAGCAGCTTGGAAGTGGGAATGAACACTGAAGCTTTCTTT.

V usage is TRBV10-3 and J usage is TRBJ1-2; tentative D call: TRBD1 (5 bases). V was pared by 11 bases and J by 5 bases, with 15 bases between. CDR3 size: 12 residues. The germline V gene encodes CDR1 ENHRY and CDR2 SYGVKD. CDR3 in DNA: TGTGCCCTCCGGGACGGAAATTATGGCTACACCTTC. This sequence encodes CALRDGNYGYTF.

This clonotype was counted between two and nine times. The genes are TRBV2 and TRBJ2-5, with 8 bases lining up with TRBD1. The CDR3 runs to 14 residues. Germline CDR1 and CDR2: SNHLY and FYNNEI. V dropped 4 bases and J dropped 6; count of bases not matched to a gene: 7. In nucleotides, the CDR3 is TGTGCCAGCAGTGGACAGGGGAGGACGAAGACCCAGTACTTC. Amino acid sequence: CASSGQGRTKTQYF. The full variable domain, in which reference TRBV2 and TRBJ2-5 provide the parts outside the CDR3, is EPEVTQTPSHQVTQMGQEVILRCVPISNHLYFYWYRQILGQKVEFLVSFYNNEISEKSEIFDDQFSVERPDGSNFTLKIRSTKLEDSAMYFCASSGQGRTKTQYFGPGTRLLVL.

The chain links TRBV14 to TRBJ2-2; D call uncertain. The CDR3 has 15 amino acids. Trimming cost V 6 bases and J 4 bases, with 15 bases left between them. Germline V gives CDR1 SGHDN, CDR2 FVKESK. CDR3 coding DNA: TGTGCCAGCAGTCCTATGACTCGATTCACCGGGGAGCTGTTTTTT. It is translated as CASSPMTRFTGELFF.

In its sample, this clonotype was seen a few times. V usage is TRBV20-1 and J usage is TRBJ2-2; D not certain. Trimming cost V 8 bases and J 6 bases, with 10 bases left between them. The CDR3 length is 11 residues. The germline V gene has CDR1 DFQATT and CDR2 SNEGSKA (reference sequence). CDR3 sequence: CSPSQPGELFF. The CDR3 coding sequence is TGCAGTCCATCACAACCCGGGGAGCTGTTTTTT.

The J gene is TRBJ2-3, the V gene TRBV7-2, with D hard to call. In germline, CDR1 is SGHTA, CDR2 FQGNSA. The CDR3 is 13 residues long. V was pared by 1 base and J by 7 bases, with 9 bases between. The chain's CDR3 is CASSLEGTHTQYF. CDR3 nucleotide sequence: TGTGCCAGCAGCTTAGAAGGCACCCATACGCAGTATTTT.

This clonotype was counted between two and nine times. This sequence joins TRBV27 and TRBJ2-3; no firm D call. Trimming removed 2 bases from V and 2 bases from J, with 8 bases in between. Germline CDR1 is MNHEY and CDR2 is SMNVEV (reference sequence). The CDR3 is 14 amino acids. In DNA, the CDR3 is TGTGCCAGCAGTTTAAAGTTGAACACAGATACGCAGTATTTT. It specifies CASSLKLNTDTQYF.

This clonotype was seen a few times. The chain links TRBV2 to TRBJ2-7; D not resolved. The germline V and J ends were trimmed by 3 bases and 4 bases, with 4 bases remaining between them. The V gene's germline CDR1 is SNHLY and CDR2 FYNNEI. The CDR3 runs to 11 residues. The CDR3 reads CASSDYYEQYF. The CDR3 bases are TGTGCCAGCAGTGACTATTACGAGCAGTACTTC.

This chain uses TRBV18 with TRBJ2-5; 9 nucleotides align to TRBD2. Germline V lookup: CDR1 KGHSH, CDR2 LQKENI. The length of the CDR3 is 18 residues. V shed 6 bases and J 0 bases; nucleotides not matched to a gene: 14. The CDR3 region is CASSNGRRGGRDQETQYF. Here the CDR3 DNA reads TGTGCCAGCTCGAACGGACGGCGGGGGGGCAGGGACCAAGAGACCCAGTACTTC.

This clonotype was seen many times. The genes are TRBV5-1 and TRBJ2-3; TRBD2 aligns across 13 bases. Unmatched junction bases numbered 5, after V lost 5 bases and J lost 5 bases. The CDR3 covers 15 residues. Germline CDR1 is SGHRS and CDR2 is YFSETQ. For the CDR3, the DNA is TGCGCCAGCAGATGGACTAGCGGGAGTGGAGATACGCAGTATTTT. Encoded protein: CASRWTSGSGDTQYF.

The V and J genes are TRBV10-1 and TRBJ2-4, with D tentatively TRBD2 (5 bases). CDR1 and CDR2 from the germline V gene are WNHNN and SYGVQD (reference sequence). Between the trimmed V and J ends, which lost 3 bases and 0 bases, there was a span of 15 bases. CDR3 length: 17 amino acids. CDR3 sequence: CASSDGPGLLAKNIQYF. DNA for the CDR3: TGCGCCAGCAGTGATGGGCCGGGGTTATTAGCCAAAAACATTCAGTACTTC.

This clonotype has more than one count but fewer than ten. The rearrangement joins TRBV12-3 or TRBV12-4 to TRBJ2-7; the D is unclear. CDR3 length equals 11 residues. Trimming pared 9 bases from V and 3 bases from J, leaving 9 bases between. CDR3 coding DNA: TGTGCCAGGGCCACCCTCTACGAGCAGTACTTC. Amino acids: CARATLYEQYF.

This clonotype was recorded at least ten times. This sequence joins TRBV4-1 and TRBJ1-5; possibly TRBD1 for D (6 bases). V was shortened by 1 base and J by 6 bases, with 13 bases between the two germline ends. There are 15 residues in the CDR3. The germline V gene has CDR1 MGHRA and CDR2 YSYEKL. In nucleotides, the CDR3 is TGCGCCAGCAGCCAAGGAGGGCAGGGGTTTCAGCCCCAGCATTTT. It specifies CASSQGGQGFQPQHF.

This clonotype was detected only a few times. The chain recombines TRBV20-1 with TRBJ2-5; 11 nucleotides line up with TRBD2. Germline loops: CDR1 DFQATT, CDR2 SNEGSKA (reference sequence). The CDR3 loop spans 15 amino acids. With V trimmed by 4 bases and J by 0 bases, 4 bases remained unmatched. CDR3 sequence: CSANALAGDQETQYF. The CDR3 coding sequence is TGCAGTGCTAACGCACTAGCGGGGGACCAAGAGACCCAGTACTTC.

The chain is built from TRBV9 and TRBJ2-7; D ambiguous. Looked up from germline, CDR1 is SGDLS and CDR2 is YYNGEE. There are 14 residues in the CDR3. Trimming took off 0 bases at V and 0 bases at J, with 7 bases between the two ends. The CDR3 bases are TGTGCCAGCAGCGTAGAGGCACGCTCCTACGAGCAGTACTTC. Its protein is CASSVEARSYEQYF.

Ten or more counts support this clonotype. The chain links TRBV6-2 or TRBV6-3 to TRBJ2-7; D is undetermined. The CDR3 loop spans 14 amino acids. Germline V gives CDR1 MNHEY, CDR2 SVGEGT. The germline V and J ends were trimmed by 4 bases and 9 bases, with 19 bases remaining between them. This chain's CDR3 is CASSSPLDRRPQYF. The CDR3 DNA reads TGTGCCAGCAGTTCCCCTTTGGACCGCCGTCCGCAGTACTTC.

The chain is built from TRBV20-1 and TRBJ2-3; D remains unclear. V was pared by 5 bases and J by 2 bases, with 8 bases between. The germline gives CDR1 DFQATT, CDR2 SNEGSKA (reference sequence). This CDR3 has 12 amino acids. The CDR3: CSAVPNTDTQYF. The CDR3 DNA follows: TGCAGTGCTGTCCCCAACACAGATACGCAGTATTTT.

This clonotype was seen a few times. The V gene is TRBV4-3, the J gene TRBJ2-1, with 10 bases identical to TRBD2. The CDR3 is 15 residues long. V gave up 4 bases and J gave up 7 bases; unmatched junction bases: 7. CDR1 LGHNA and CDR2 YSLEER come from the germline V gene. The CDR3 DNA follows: TGCGCCAGCAGCCTGGGACTAGCGACTAATAATGAGCAGTTCTTC. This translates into CASSLGLATNNEQFF.